The clone carrying this T cell receptor (beta chain) appeared a few times. The target antigen is unknown. The identical CDR3 is also encoded by other nucleotide sequences in the sample. Of the isolated RNA, all was reverse transcribed, and so the sequenced material was expressed TCRB transcripts. Profiled with immunoSEQ multiplex PCR; TCRdb holds only in-frame clones, not every one. The table lists some 250,000 clones, approximately 11% of them singletons. Trimming at V came to 3 bases and at J to 5 bases, leaving 6 bases not matched to a gene. The CDR3 consists of 14 residues. Germline CDR1 and CDR2: SGHRS and YFSETQ. The data stem from a study of beta chain features in type 1 diabetes. Overall study results and limits: There were fewer insertions and more deletions at the VDJ junctions of type 1 diabetes patients. There was a moderate but significant shortening of TCRB CDR3s in all four CD4+ subsets of Type 1 diabetes patients. There was no resolution here of whether HLA type influences TCRB rearrangement.

By way of CD45RO/CCR7/CD25/CD127/CD95/CD27, the CD4+ regulatory, stem cell-like memory, central memory and naive cells were sorted. The V call is TRBV5-1, the J call TRBJ1-1; 8 bases fit TRBD1. This sequence was found in a man between 25 and 39 years old with type 1 diabetes. The sample consisted of naive CD4+ T cells from blood. CDR3 region: CASSSGQGATEAFF. CDR3 bases: TGCGCCAGCAGCTCAGGGCAGGGGGCGACTGAAGCTTTCTTT. Using reference TRBV5-1 and TRBJ1-1 for the parts outside the CDR3, the full variable domain is KAGVTQTPRYLIKTRGQQVTLSCSPISGHRSVSWYQQTPGQGLQFLFEYFSETQRNKGNFPGRFSGRQFSNSRSEMNVSTLELGDSALYLCASSSGQGATEAFFGQGTRLTVV.